Each of the 3 T cell receptor beta chains below was sequenced from the same sample in a study of blood T cell repertoires in COVID-19. Profiling relied on immunoSEQ multiplex PCR, and the TCRdb table lists in-frame clones only, not all of them. The sample records roughly 700,000 clones, 85% to 90% being singletons. Sequencing was done on a sample of peripheral blood. These TCRs come from a woman younger than 35 with acute or convalescent COVID-19.

The sample holds a few counts of this clone. The chain combines TRBV11-2 with TRBJ1-4, with D tentatively TRBD1 (5 bases). Trimming left V 6 bases short and J 3 bases short, with 20 bases between. The CDR3 contains 17 residues. Germline loops: CDR1 SGHAT, CDR2 FQNNGV. CDR3 sequence reads: CASRSPGRGFSNEKLFF. In nucleotides, the CDR3 is TGTGCCAGCAGGTCTCCAGGCCGGGGGTTCTCTAATGAAAAACTGTTTTTT.

This chain joins TRBV19 and TRBJ1-2; the D gene is possibly TRBD1 (6 bases). CDR1 and CDR2 (germline): LNHDA, SQIVND (reference sequence). V gave up 0 bases and J gave up 6 bases, with 11 bases separating them. This CDR3 is built from 14 residues. This CDR3 reads CASSIERGPHGYTF. The CDR3 DNA sequence: TGTGCCAGTAGTATAGAGCGGGGGCCCCATGGCTACACCTTC.

About this clone itself: The same CDR3 can be traced to other DNA sequences in this sample. The chain recombines TRBV4-1 with TRBJ1-1; the D gene is possibly TRBD1 (6 bases). Germline-derived CDR1 and CDR2 are MGHRA and YSYEKL. With 1 base removed from V and 5 bases from J, the gap between germline ends came to 11 bases. This CDR3 is built from 14 residues. The CDR3 coding sequence is TGCGCCAGCAGCCAAGTGAAAGGGGGAACTGAAGCTTTCTTT. Amino acid sequence: CASSQVKGGTEAFF.